This T cell receptor beta chain is from a study of T cell repertoires in cytomegalovirus infection. This clonotype was counted a few times. The antigen is unknown. One entry per CDR3 protein results from TCRdb running MiXCR on the reads. Of more than 75,000 distinct CDR3 sequences listed, about 29% are singletons. Findings and limits, study-wide: Individuals carrying CMV plus the relevant HLA were identified by cumulative frequency of public TCR beta families.

CDR3 length: 13 residues. Germline lookup yields CDR1 SGHAT and CDR2 FQNNGV. Trimming took off 6 bases at V and 2 bases at J, with 11 bases between the two ends. This specimen was CD8+ T cells from cultured PBMCs, taken from culture after CMV antigen stimulation. This sequence was found in a human donor in good health (CMV status not recorded). Some clones in this sample may be carry-over from other donors' samples. The V call is TRBV11-2, the J call TRBJ2-7; D is unresolved. For the CDR3, the DNA is TGTGCCAGCAGGGACGGTAATGCCTACGAGCAGTACTTC. Translation gives CASRDGNAYEQYF.